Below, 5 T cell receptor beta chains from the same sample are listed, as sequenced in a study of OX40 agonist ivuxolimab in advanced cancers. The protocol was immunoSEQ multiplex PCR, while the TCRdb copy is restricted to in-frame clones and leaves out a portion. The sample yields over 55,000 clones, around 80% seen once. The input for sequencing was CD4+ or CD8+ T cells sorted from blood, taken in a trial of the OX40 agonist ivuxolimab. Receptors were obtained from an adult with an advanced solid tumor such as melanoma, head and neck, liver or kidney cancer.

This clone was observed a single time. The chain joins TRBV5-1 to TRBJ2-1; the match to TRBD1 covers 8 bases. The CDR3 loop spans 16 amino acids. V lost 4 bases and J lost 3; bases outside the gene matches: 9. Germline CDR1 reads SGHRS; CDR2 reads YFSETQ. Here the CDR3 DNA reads TGCGCCAGCAGCAGGGCGACAGGGGACGGCTACAATGAGCAGTTCTTC. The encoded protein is CASSRATGDGYNEQFF.

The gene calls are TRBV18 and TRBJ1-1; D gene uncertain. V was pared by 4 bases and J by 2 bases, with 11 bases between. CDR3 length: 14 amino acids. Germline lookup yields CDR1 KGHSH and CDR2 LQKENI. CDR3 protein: CASSLRTDNTEAFF. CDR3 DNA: TGTGCCAGCTCACTAAGGACGGACAACACTGAAGCTTTCTTT.

CDR3 residues: CASGTGLGGQLDTQYF. CDR3 sequence (DNA): TGCGCCAGCGGGACTGGTCTGGGGGGGCAGTTAGATACGCAGTATTTT. This chain connects TRBV5-1 to TRBJ2-3; the D gene is possibly TRBD2 (7 bases). In germline, CDR1 is SGHRS, CDR2 YFSETQ. Deletions cut 7 bases from V and 5 bases from J, with 23 bases between. The CDR3 extends over 16 amino acids.

CDR3 sequence reads: CASSDRDYEQYF. CDR3 bases: TGTGCCAGCAGTGACAGGGACTACGAGCAGTACTTC. The V gene is TRBV25-1, the J gene TRBJ2-7; a weak D match, TRBD1 (5 bases). Germline CDR1 reads MGHDK; CDR2 reads SYGVNS. CDR3 size: 12 residues. The V and J ends lost 3 bases and 3 bases respectively, with 6 bases between them.

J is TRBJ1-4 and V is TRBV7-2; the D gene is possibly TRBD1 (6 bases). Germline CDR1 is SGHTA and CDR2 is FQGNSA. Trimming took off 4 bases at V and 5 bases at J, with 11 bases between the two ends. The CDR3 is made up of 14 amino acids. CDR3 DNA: TGTGCCAGCAGCTCGGGTGGGGGCAATGAAAAACTGTTTTTT. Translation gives CASSSGGGNEKLFF.